The 27 T cell receptor beta chains reported below all come from one sample, sequenced in a study of blood T cell repertoires in COVID-19. Using immunoSEQ multiplex PCR, the repertoire was profiled, and TCRdb retains in-frame clones only, with some absent. This sample has 150,000 to 200,000 clones, with approximately 79% found just once. Sequencing was done on a sample of peripheral blood. These receptors all come from a man aged 60-69 years with active or convalescent COVID-19.

The chain employs TRBV27 and TRBJ2-3, with 11 bases identical to TRBD2. Trimming cost V 6 bases and J 3 bases; bases outside gene matches: 11. Germline V lookup: CDR1 MNHEY, CDR2 SMNVEV (reference sequence). This CDR3 is 17 amino acids long. The CDR3 sequence: CASRELRLAGGTDTQYF. The CDR3 bases are TGTGCCAGCAGAGAATTGAGGCTAGCGGGAGGAACAGATACGCAGTATTTT.

The chain couples TRBV7-2 to TRBJ1-5; a possible D gene is TRBD1 (5 bases). This CDR3 has 15 residues. V was shortened by 2 bases and J by 7 bases, with 15 bases between the two germline ends. The V gene's germline CDR1 is SGHTA and CDR2 FQGNSA. CDR3 nucleotides: TGTGCCAGCAGCTTATCATCCGGGGGGTACCAGCCCCAGCATTTT. Translated: CASSLSSGGYQPQHF.

The chain recombines TRBV7-5 with TRBJ2-1; the D call in the table, TRBD2, was not verified against the DNA. TRBV7-5 represents a pseudogene. The CDR3 totals 16 residues. The CDR3 coding sequence is TGTGCCAGAAGCCTCCGACTAGCGGGAGGACACAATGAGCAGTTCTTC. Translated, it gives CARSLRLAGGHNEQFF.

This clone showed up just a few times. The chain carries TRBV6-5 and TRBJ2-5; D possibly corresponds to TRBD1 (5 bases). With 6 bases removed from V and 9 bases from J, the gap between germline ends came to 20 bases. This CDR3 spans 14 amino acids. The germline V gene has CDR1 MNHEY and CDR2 SVGAGI. The CDR3 region is CASSEITAGLPQYF. CDR3 nucleotide sequence: TGTGCCAGCAGCGAGATTACCGCAGGGTTACCCCAGTACTTC.

The chain uses TRBV12-3 or TRBV12-4 and TRBJ1-2; D might be TRBD1 (6 bases). This CDR3 has 13 residues. V was trimmed by 9 bases and J by 7 bases, leaving 18 bases between them. The CDR3: CASSRPGVGGYTF. Written as DNA, the CDR3 is TGTGCCAGTTCCCGGCCAGGGGTTGGTGGCTACACCTTC.

The gene calls are TRBV5-1 and TRBJ2-3; D remains ambiguous. CDR1 and CDR2 (germline): SGHRS, YFSETQ. There are 13 residues in the CDR3. The V end was cut by 3 bases, the J end by 4 bases, with 9 bases between. The CDR3 DNA sequence: TGCGCCAGCAGCTACACCCCCCCAGATACGCAGTATTTT. Translated: CASSYTPPDTQYF.

This clone was observed at least ten times. The chain has TRBV5-1 and TRBJ2-2, with D perhaps matching TRBD2 (6 bases). The CDR3 is made up of 13 amino acids. CDR1 is SGHRS, CDR2 YFSETQ, per germline. V was trimmed by 7 bases and J by 3 bases, leaving 10 bases between them. The CDR3, as DNA: TGCGCCAGCTCAATAGCGGACACCGGGGAGCTGTTTTTT. As protein: CASSIADTGELFF.

The V and J genes are TRBV10-3 and TRBJ2-2, with 7 bases matching TRBD1. V shed 6 bases, J shed 7 bases, and the junction held 5 bases outside the gene matches. Per the germline V gene, CDR1 is ENHRY and CDR2 is SYGVKD. The CDR3 has 13 residues. The CDR3: CAIRQGGDGELFF. As DNA, the CDR3 is TGTGCCATCAGACAAGGGGGCGACGGGGAGCTGTTTTTT.

This clone has just one count. V and J are TRBV2 and TRBJ2-1, with D unresolved. In germline, CDR1 is SNHLY, CDR2 FYNNEI. V lost 6 bases to trimming and J lost 7 bases, with 13 bases between them. This CDR3 spans 13 amino acids. DNA of the CDR3: TGTGCCAGCAGGGAACCCGTAAAAAATGAGCAGTTCTTC. Translation: CASREPVKNEQFF. Variable domain in full (rest from reference TRBV2 and TRBJ2-1): EPEVTQTPSHQVTQMGQEVILRCVPISNHLYFYWYRQILGQKVEFLVSFYNNEISEKSEIFDDQFSVERPDGSNFTLKIRSTKLEDSAMYFCASREPVKNEQFFGPGTRLTVL.

The J gene is TRBJ1-5, the V gene TRBV27; no definite D call. Germline CDR1 MNHEY, CDR2 SMNVEV (reference sequence). V lost 6 bases to trimming and J lost 1 base, with 7 bases between them. This CDR3 comprises 13 residues. The CDR3 nucleotides are TGTGCCAGCAGCCAAGCGAGCAATCAGCCCCAGCATTTT. Encoded protein: CASSQASNQPQHF.

This clone was counted once. The chain joins TRBV7-9 to TRBJ2-5; 7 nucleotides agree with TRBD1. The CDR3 is 15 amino acids. Per germline, CDR1 SEHNR and CDR2 FQNEAQ (reference sequence). V lost 3 bases, J lost 1 base, and 5 bases stayed unmatched. CDR3 residues: CASSFRRTGQETQYF. CDR3 sequence (DNA): TGTGCCAGCAGCTTTCGCCGGACAGGCCAAGAGACCCAGTACTTC.

This sequence joins TRBV6-2 or TRBV6-3 and TRBJ2-1, with 12 bases that match TRBD2. The CDR3 is 15 amino acids. Germline CDR1 reads MNHEY; CDR2 reads SVGEGT. The J segment lost 6 bases and the V segment lost 5 bases, leaving 5 bases of the junction unmatched. CDR3 sequence (DNA): TGTGCCAGCAGTCAGGCTAGCGGGAGGGCCAATGAGCAGTTCTTC. Amino acids: CASSQASGRANEQFF.

The V call is TRBV28, the J call TRBJ2-5, with TRBD2 matching 7 bases. The CDR3 sequence is 15 residues long. In germline, CDR1 is MDHEN, CDR2 SYDVKM. Losses at the gene ends were 9 bases for V and 4 bases for J; bases not matched to a gene: 14. CDR3 in amino acids: CASKVTNGGGETQYF. DNA for the CDR3: TGTGCCAGTAAAGTTACGAATGGGGGGGGAGAGACCCAGTACTTC.

The table lists this clone with a few counts. The CDR3 coding sequence is TGTGCCAGCAGTTTAAGAGGTCAGGGAGGGAATTCACCCCTCCACTTT. Translation: CASSLRGQGGNSPLHF. This sequence joins TRBV28 and TRBJ1-6; TRBD1 is a possible D gene (5 bases). Germline CDR1 MDHEN, CDR2 SYDVKM. The CDR3 has 16 amino acids. The germline V and J ends were trimmed by 2 bases and 7 bases, with 15 bases remaining between them.

The V gene is TRBV5-1, the J gene TRBJ2-3; 8 bases agree with TRBD1. The CDR3 contains 15 residues. After removal of 2 bases from V and 1 base from J, the junction contained 3 bases not matched to a gene. From germline, CDR1 is SGHRS and CDR2 YFSETQ. The CDR3: CASSLQGGGTDTQYF. The CDR3 nucleotides read TGCGCCAGCAGCTTACAGGGGGGAGGCACAGATACGCAGTATTTT.

The rearrangement links TRBV3-1 (or the pseudogene TRBV3-2) to TRBJ2-7; 12 nucleotides align to TRBD2. Germline lookup yields CDR1 LGHDT and CDR2 YNNKEL (reference sequence). V gave up 1 base and J gave up 3 bases; unmatched junction bases: 4. CDR3 length: 16 residues. The CDR3 DNA reads as TGTGCCAGCAGCCAAGGTCCTAGCGGGAGGGTCTACGAGCAGTACTTC. Its protein is CASSQGPSGRVYEQYF.

V usage is TRBV30 and J usage is TRBJ1-6; 8 nucleotides match TRBD1. Germline V CDR1 and CDR2: GTSNPN, SVGIG (reference sequence). The CDR3 contains 13 residues. V shed 3 bases, J shed 10 bases, and the junction held 5 bases outside the gene matches. The DNA of the CDR3 is TGTGCCTGGAGACAGGGGGAGGAGTCACCCCTCCACTTT. Protein product: CAWRQGEESPLHF.

There are many counts of this clone. The V gene is TRBV11-2, the J gene TRBJ2-1, with TRBD1 matching over 8 bases. Germline trimming cut 5 bases from V and 0 bases from J; bases unmatched to any gene: 6. The CDR3 is 16 residues long. CDR1 is SGHAT, CDR2 FQNNGV, per germline. The CDR3 region has the DNA TGTGCCAGCAGCGGCAGGGGGCAGAGCTCCTACAATGAGCAGTTCTTC. Translating it yields CASSGRGQSSYNEQFF.

The gene calls are TRBV28 and TRBJ1-1; TRBD1 is a possible D gene (5 bases). This CDR3 spans 15 amino acids. With 4 bases removed from V and 0 bases from J, the gap between germline ends came to 12 bases. Looked up from germline, CDR1 is MDHEN and CDR2 is SYDVKM. Here the CDR3 reads CASSSAGKLNTEAFF. The CDR3 bases are TGTGCCAGCAGTTCGGCAGGGAAACTGAACACTGAAGCTTTCTTT. The entire variable domain, with the rest obtained from reference TRBV28 and TRBJ1-1, is as follows: DVKVTQSSRYLVKRTGEKVFLECVQDMDHENMFWYRQDPGLGLRLIYFSYDVKMKEKGDIPEGYSVSREKKERFSLILESASTNQTSMYLCASSSAGKLNTEAFFGQGTRLTVV.

V gene TRBV3-1 (or the pseudogene TRBV3-2) combines with J gene TRBJ2-1; the D is unclear. CDR3 length: 16 residues. Germline CDR1 LGHDT, CDR2 YNNKEL (reference sequence). V gave up 4 bases and J gave up 3 bases, with 16 bases separating them. CDR3 sequence (DNA): TGTGCCAGCAGCCCCCTCCGTCCTAGAGGCTACAATGAGCAGTTCTTC. Translated: CASSPLRPRGYNEQFF.

Here the CDR3 DNA reads TGCGCCAGCAGCTTGACAGCTCCCTCCTACGAGCAGTACTTC. It encodes CASSLTAPSYEQYF. The gene calls are TRBV5-1 and TRBJ2-7; D is undetermined. The CDR3 totals 14 residues. From germline, CDR1 is SGHRS and CDR2 YFSETQ. With 1 base removed from V and 0 bases from J, the gap between germline ends came to 8 bases.

The V call is TRBV19, the J call TRBJ1-1; D is undetermined. Germline V gene data show CDR1 as LNHDA and CDR2 as SQIVND (reference sequence). The V gene lost 5 bases and the J gene lost 8 bases, with 18 bases spanning the gap. This CDR3 comprises 14 residues. The CDR3 DNA sequence: TGTGCCAGTAGTTCACATCCGGGATTGAGCGAAGCTTTCTTT. Its protein is CASSSHPGLSEAFF.

This clone has a handful of counts. This sequence joins TRBV6-5 and TRBJ1-5, with TRBD1 identical over 12 bases. The germline V gene encodes CDR1 MNHEY and CDR2 SVGAGI. This CDR3 spans 15 amino acids. J was trimmed by 6 bases and V by 11 bases; bases with no gene match: 11. The CDR3 protein is CACTGGQGAGQPQHF. In DNA, the CDR3 is TGTGCCTGCACGGGGGGACAGGGGGCGGGTCAGCCCCAGCATTTT.

The chain has TRBV19 and TRBJ2-5; TRBD2 might be the D (5 bases). The CDR3 consists of 14 residues. CDR1 LNHDA and CDR2 SQIVND come from the germline V gene (reference sequence). Trimming took 5 bases from V and 0 from J, leaving 10 bases between them. CDR3 region: CASSPLADQETQYF. For the CDR3, the DNA is TGTGCCAGTAGTCCCCTAGCAGACCAAGAGACCCAGTACTTC.

This chain uses TRBV4-3 with TRBJ2-7; tentatively, D is TRBD2 (6 bases). CDR1 and CDR2 (germline): LGHNA, YSLEER. Trimming took off 0 bases at V and 3 bases at J, with 12 bases between the two ends. This CDR3 has 15 amino acids. The CDR3 sequence is CASSQDRQGGYEQYF. Written as DNA, the CDR3 is TGCGCCAGCAGCCAAGATCGGCAGGGAGGCTACGAGCAGTACTTC.

This chain joins TRBV27 and TRBJ1-4; D uncertain. The length of the CDR3 is 14 residues. The germline CDR1 and CDR2 sequences are MNHEY and SMNVEV (reference sequence). Trimming took off 4 bases at V and 5 bases at J, with 11 bases between the two ends. CDR3 nucleotides: TGTGCCAGCAGTTCACTACTCGCAAATGAAAAACTGTTTTTT. It encodes CASSSLLANEKLFF.

V gene TRBV28 combines with J gene TRBJ2-7; 13 nucleotides align to TRBD2. The V gene end was trimmed by 5 bases and the J gene end by 3 bases; junction bases not matched to a gene: 10. Per the germline V gene, CDR1 is MDHEN and CDR2 is SYDVKM. CDR3 length: 17 amino acids. The CDR3 here is CASSTRPGLAGLYEQYF. Written as DNA, the CDR3 is TGTGCCAGCAGTACGCGTCCGGGACTAGCGGGGCTCTACGAGCAGTACTTC.